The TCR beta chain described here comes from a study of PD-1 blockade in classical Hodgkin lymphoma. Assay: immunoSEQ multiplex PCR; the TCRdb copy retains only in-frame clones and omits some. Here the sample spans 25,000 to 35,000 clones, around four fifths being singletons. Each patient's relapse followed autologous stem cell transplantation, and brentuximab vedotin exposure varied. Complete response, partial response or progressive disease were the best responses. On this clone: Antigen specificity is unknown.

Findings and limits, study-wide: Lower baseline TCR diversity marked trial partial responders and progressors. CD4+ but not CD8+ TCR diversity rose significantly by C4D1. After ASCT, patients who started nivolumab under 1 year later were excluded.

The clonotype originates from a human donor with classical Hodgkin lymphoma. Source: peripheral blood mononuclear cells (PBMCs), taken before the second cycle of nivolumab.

CDR3 sequence reads: CASSKWTAMNTEAFF. The CDR3 nucleotides read TGTGCCAGTAGTAAATGGACAGCTATGAACACTGAAGCTTTCTTT. The chain couples TRBV19 to TRBJ1-1; a possible D gene is TRBD1 (6 bases). Germline values: CDR1 LNHDA, CDR2 SQIVND (reference sequence). V was shortened by 4 bases and J by 0 bases, with 12 bases between the two germline ends. The CDR3 runs to 15 residues.